These 21 T cell receptor beta chains were sequenced from one sample in a study of cytotoxic CD8 clonotypes in ibrutinib-treated CLL. Assay used: immunoSEQ multiplex PCR; TCRdb lists only in-frame clones, some missing. The data contain 100,000 to 150,000 clones, approximately 85% of them singletons. The sequencing here drew on PBMCs, taken after 24 months of ibrutinib treatment. Receptor source: a human donor with chronic lymphocytic leukemia.

This chain joins TRBV7-2 and TRBJ2-3, with TRBD2 matching 14 bases. J gave up 0 bases and V 7 bases, and 12 bases lay outside the gene matches. The CDR3 sequence is 19 residues long. Germline loops: CDR1 SGHTA, CDR2 FQGNSA. The CDR3 sequence: CASNLRGTSGSGSTDTQYF. As DNA, the CDR3 is TGTGCCAGCAACCTCCGTGGGACTAGCGGGAGCGGGAGCACAGATACGCAGTATTTT.

This clone was picked up a small number of times. This sequence joins TRBV15 and TRBJ2-5; 10 nucleotides agree with TRBD1. The germline CDR1 and CDR2 sequences are LNHNV and YYDKDF (reference sequence). V dropped 1 base and J dropped 8; count of bases not matched to a gene: 7. The CDR3 loop spans 15 amino acids. The CDR3 region is CATSRVERQGATQYF. The CDR3 DNA reads TGTGCCACCAGCAGAGTGGAAAGACAGGGGGCCACCCAGTACTTC.

The V call is TRBV6-5, the J call TRBJ1-2, with a weak D call TRBD1 (5 bases). Germline loops: CDR1 MNHEY, CDR2 SVGAGI. V dropped 0 bases and J dropped 4 bases, with 12 bases sitting between them. CDR3 length equals 15 residues. CDR3 DNA: TGTGCCAGCAGTTACTCGCAGGGAGTGACCTATGGCTACACCTTC. Translated, it gives CASSYSQGVTYGYTF.

There are a few counts of this clone. This same CDR3 is encoded by further DNA sequences in the sample. V gene TRBV20-1 combines with J gene TRBJ2-1; D not resolved. CDR3 length: 10 residues. Trimming cost V 3 bases and J 7 bases, with 4 bases left between them. Germline V gives CDR1 DFQATT, CDR2 SNEGSKA (reference sequence). The CDR3 region has the DNA TGCAGTGCTAGGAGGAATGAGCAGTTCTTC. This encodes CSARRNEQFF.

J is TRBJ2-1 and V is TRBV28; D gene uncertain. Looked up from germline, CDR1 is MDHEN and CDR2 is SYDVKM. The CDR3 spans 15 residues. The germline V and J ends were trimmed by 2 bases and 3 bases, with 11 bases remaining between them. The CDR3 here is CASSLDSLSYNEQFF. The DNA of the CDR3 is TGTGCCAGCAGTTTAGACTCCTTAAGCTACAATGAGCAGTTCTTC.

This chain connects TRBV5-4 to TRBJ2-5; weak D call: TRBD2 (5 bases). The CDR3 totals 14 residues. CDR1 and CDR2 (germline): SGHNT, YYREEE (reference sequence). The V end lost 6 bases, the J end lost 2 bases, and 14 bases lay between the germline ends. The CDR3 DNA follows: TGTGCCAGCACCCAAAATAGGGAGCAAGAGACCCAGTACTTC. It specifies CASTQNREQETQYF.

This rearrangement joins TRBV6-5 to TRBJ2-3; the match to TRBD2 covers 11 bases. Germline assignment: CDR1 MNHEY and CDR2 SVGAGI. The length of the CDR3 is 13 residues. V shed 4 bases and J 15 bases; nucleotides not matched to a gene: 9. The CDR3 DNA is TGTGCCAGCAGTTTGGGACTAGCGGTACAGGAATATTTT. It encodes CASSLGLAVQEYF.

This chain links TRBV9 with TRBJ2-7; 11 bases line up with TRBD2. Unmatched junction bases numbered 13, after V lost 3 bases and J lost 2 bases. This CDR3 spans 18 amino acids. Germline-derived CDR1 and CDR2 are SGDLS and YYNGEE. The CDR3 DNA is TGTGCCAGCAGCGCCACCATCTACGGGACTAGCGGCGCCTACGAGCAGTACTTC. Translation gives CASSATIYGTSGAYEQYF.

The chain carries TRBV18 and TRBJ1-1; weak D call: TRBD1 (6 bases). The CDR3 runs 15 residues. Germline V gene sequence: CDR1 KGHSH, CDR2 LQKENI. V lost 2 bases and J 1 base, leaving 11 bases between the germline ends. This CDR3 is CASSPNQGTNTEAFF. CDR3 DNA: TGTGCCAGCTCACCAAATCAGGGGACGAACACTGAAGCTTTCTTT.

The CDR3 protein is CASSIGRTGWDKNIQYF. The CDR3 bases are TGTGCCAGTAGTATAGGCCGGACAGGGTGGGACAAAAACATTCAGTACTTC. V is TRBV19 and J is TRBJ2-4, with 8 bases that match TRBD1. Germline CDR1 is LNHDA and CDR2 is SQIVND (reference sequence). After removal of 1 base from V and 3 bases from J, the junction contained 8 bases not matched to a gene. The CDR3 covers 17 residues.

The chain employs TRBV19 and TRBJ2-3; the match to TRBD2 covers 10 bases. CDR3 length equals 15 residues. Germline-derived CDR1 and CDR2 are LNHDA and SQIVND (reference sequence). With 3 bases clipped from V and 8 bases from J, the junction kept 8 bases outside the gene matches. The CDR3, as DNA: TGTGCCAGTAGTATCTCTAGCGGGGGCCAGGTTACGCAGTATTTT. Encoded protein: CASSISSGGQVTQYF.

The chain links TRBV5-1 to TRBJ2-1; unclear D gene. The CDR3 is made up of 14 amino acids. Germline loops: CDR1 SGHRS, CDR2 YFSETQ. V was cut by 6 bases and J by 4 bases, with 14 bases left in between. CDR3 sequence (DNA): TGCGCCAGCAAGACGGGTCAAACTTACAATGAGCAGTTCTTC. Protein product: CASKTGQTYNEQFF.

The chain combines TRBV19 with TRBJ1-3; no clear D. Germline CDR1 is LNHDA and CDR2 is SQIVND (reference sequence). Trimming removed 5 bases at V and 4 bases at J, with 9 bases between. The CDR3 runs 13 residues. As DNA, the CDR3 is TGTGCCAGTAGTTCTGGGTTCGGAAACACCATATATTTT. Amino acid sequence: CASSSGFGNTIYF. Together with reference TRBV19 and TRBJ1-3, the CDR3 gives the full variable domain: DGGITQSPKYLFRKEGQNVTLSCEQNLNHDAMYWYRQDPGQGLRLIYYSQIVNDFQKGDIAEGYSVSREKKESFPLTVTSAQKNPTAFYLCASSSGFGNTIYFGEGSWLTVV.

This clone was seen only once. This chain joins TRBV10-2 and TRBJ2-7; D gene uncertain. This CDR3 contains 13 residues. V was shortened by 3 bases and J by 1 base, with 7 bases between the two germline ends. CDR1 WSHSY and CDR2 SAAADI come from the germline V gene. CDR3 bases: TGCGCCAGCAGTGATGGCGGTTCCTACGAGCAGTACTTC. Its protein product is CASSDGGSYEQYF.

The chain has TRBV4-1 and TRBJ2-1; no clear D. The CDR3 runs to 16 residues. Germline loops: CDR1 MGHRA, CDR2 YSYEKL. Trimming shortened V by 4 bases and J by 8 bases, and 21 bases separated the two germline ends. CDR3 sequence (DNA): TGCGCCAGCAGCCCCCGGGCCCCTTCCCTGAGCCATGAGCAGTTCTTC. The encoded protein is CASSPRAPSLSHEQFF.

The chain joins TRBV5-1 to TRBJ1-1, with TRBD1 identical over 9 bases. With 2 bases clipped from V and 4 bases from J, the junction kept 3 bases outside the gene matches. Per germline, CDR1 SGHRS and CDR2 YFSETQ. The CDR3 loop spans 14 amino acids. CDR3 bases: TGCGCCAGCAGCTTAAGGGACAGGGCCACTGAAGCTTTCTTT. It codes for CASSLRDRATEAFF.

With respect to this clone: A read error may account for a junction end that differs from germline. Here the CDR3 DNA reads TGTGCTAGCAGCCTGGGACCCCGGGACAGACCTTTTGGGGCCAACGTCCTGACTTTC. Translation: CASSLGPRDRPFGANVLTF. The V and J genes are TRBV7-7 and TRBJ2-6; 7 bases line up with TRBD1. Germline V gives CDR1 SSHAT, CDR2 FNYEAQ (reference sequence). CDR3 size: 19 residues.

J is TRBJ2-2 and V is TRBV5-1; D may correspond to TRBD1 or TRBD2 (5 bases each). The germline CDR1 and CDR2 sequences are SGHRS and YFSETQ. The CDR3 extends over 16 amino acids. Trimming left V 4 bases short and J 5 bases short, with 18 bases between. CDR3 in DNA: TGCGCCAGCAGCCGAGTTAACGTAGGGGAGACCGGGGAGCTGTTTTTT. It yields the protein CASSRVNVGETGELFF.

The chain is built from TRBV9 and TRBJ2-1; tentative D call: TRBD2 (6 bases). CDR3 length: 16 amino acids. Germline CDR1 is SGDLS and CDR2 is YYNGEE. Trimming left V 4 bases short and J 9 bases short, with 23 bases between. CDR3 nucleotides: TGTGCCAGCAGCTCCGCGGAGCGGGCCGTCCGTGGTGAGCAGTTCTTC. Encoded protein: CASSSAERAVRGEQFF.

This clone has only a few counts. The chain links TRBV2 to TRBJ2-3, with unresolved D. The CDR3 loop spans 12 amino acids. Germline V gives CDR1 SNHLY, CDR2 FYNNEI. V lost 1 base and J 11 bases, leaving 10 bases between the germline ends. The CDR3 region has the DNA TGTGCCAGCAGTGAAGTTTTAGCATTGCAGTATTTT. It encodes CASSEVLALQYF. The full variable domain, with the rest looked up from reference TRBV2 and TRBJ2-3, is EPEVTQTPSHQVTQMGQEVILRCVPISNHLYFYWYRQILGQKVEFLVSFYNNEISEKSEIFDDQFSVERPDGSNFTLKIRSTKLEDSAMYFCASSEVLALQYFGPGTRLTVL.

The chain joins TRBV19 to TRBJ1-2, with TRBD1 matching over 7 bases. This CDR3 has 16 residues. V was clipped by 7 bases and J by 4 bases; unmatched bases: 15. Germline V gene sequence: CDR1 LNHDA, CDR2 SQIVND (reference sequence). CDR3 nucleotides: TGTGCCAGTACCAGACAGGGACTGGGGTTTTTCTATGGCTACACCTTC. Protein sequence: CASTRQGLGFFYGYTF. Filled out from reference TRBV19 and TRBJ1-2, the complete variable domain reads DGGITQSPKYLFRKEGQNVTLSCEQNLNHDAMYWYRQDPGQGLRLIYYSQIVNDFQKGDIAEGYSVSREKKESFPLTVTSAQKNPTAFYLCASTRQGLGFFYGYTFGSGTRLTVV.